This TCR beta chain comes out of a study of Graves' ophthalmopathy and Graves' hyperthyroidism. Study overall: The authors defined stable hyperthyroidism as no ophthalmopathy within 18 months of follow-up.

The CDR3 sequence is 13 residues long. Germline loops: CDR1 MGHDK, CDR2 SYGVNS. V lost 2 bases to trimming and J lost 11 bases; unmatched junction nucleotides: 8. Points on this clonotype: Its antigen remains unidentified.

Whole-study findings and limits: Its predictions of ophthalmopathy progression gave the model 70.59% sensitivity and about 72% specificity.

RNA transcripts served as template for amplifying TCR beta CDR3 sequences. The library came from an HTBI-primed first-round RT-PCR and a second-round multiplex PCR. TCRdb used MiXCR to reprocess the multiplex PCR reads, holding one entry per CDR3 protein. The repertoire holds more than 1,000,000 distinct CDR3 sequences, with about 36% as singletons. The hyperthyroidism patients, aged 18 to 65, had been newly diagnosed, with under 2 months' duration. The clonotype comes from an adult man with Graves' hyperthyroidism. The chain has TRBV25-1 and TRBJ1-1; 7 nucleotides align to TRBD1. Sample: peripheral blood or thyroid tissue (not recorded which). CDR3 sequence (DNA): TGTGCCAGCAGTGAAGGCCAGGGGGTAACGGCTTTCTTT. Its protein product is CASSEGQGVTAFF.